This entry lists 13 T cell receptor beta chains sequenced from one sample in a study of CXCR3-negative and CXCR3-positive naive CD8 T cells. Carrying UMI labels, the TRB cDNA libraries were prepared through 5' RACE. TCRdb reanalyzed the 5' RACE reads and collapses them to one entry per CDR3 protein, without DNA. This repertoire includes around 81,000 distinct CDR3 sequences. The sample comprised naive CXCR3- CD8+ T cells from blood. Specified subset: CD45RO-CCR7+CD27+CD95- naive CD8+ T cells lacking CXCR3 (TNR3-). The receptor source for this set is a human donor in good health. Some clones in this sample may be carry-over from other donors' samples.

V gene TRBV28 combines with J gene TRBJ2-7; TCRdb's D call of TRBD1 is untestable without DNA. The CDR3 is made up of 13 amino acids. CDR1 MDHEN and CDR2 SYDVKM come from the germline V gene. Here the CDR3 reads CASSLQGPGEQYF.

This CDR3 reads CASSYSGRYFF. This rearrangement joins TRBV6-5 to TRBJ1-5. This CDR3 has 11 residues. Germline lookup yields CDR1 MNHEY and CDR2 SVGAGI.

The J gene is TRBJ1-5, the V gene TRBV6-6; the D gene TCRdb calls, TRBD1, cannot be checked with no DNA. The CDR3 covers 14 residues. Germline V CDR1 and CDR2: MNHNY, SVGAGI (reference sequence). CDR3 protein: CAISRLQGGQPQHF.

The chain is built from TRBV4-3 and TRBJ2-3; the D gene TCRdb calls, TRBD1, cannot be checked with no DNA. This CDR3 contains 18 residues. CDR1 and CDR2 (germline): LGHNA, YSLEER. The CDR3 sequence: CASSQDPRGGGSTDTQYF.

The genes are TRBV12-3 or TRBV12-4 and TRBJ2-7; TCRdb reports TRBD1, a call that lacks DNA to check it against. CDR3 length: 14 residues. CDR3 protein: CASKGFTMDYEQYF.

The V gene is TRBV20-1, the J gene TRBJ1-2; the D gene TCRdb calls, TRBD1, cannot be checked with no DNA. The CDR3 length is 16 residues. Germline values: CDR1 DFQATT, CDR2 SNEGSKA (reference sequence). This CDR3 reads CSAPGSARVTNYGYTF.

The V and J genes are TRBV12-3 or TRBV12-4 and TRBJ2-4; TCRdb outputs TRBD1, but without DNA this stays unchecked. CDR3 length: 17 residues. CDR3 protein: CASAERGGGRPAVIQYF.

The chain combines TRBV7-9 with TRBJ2-1; TCRdb's D call, TRBD2, is unchecked because there is no DNA. Germline-derived CDR1 and CDR2 are SEHNR and FQNEAQ (reference sequence). CDR3 length equals 16 residues. The chain's CDR3 is CASSLAPGIAGDEQFF.

CDR3 amino acids: CASSHLRTGPRPYEQYF. This chain uses TRBV4-3 with TRBJ2-7; with no DNA, the TCRdb D assignment of TRBD1 cannot be verified. CDR3 length: 17 residues. The germline gives CDR1 LGHNA, CDR2 YSLEER.

The chain carries TRBV25-1 and TRBJ2-3. The CDR3 is 12 amino acids. Germline values: CDR1 MGHDK, CDR2 SYGVNS. Here the CDR3 reads CASSYSTDTQYF.

This rearrangement joins TRBV27 to TRBJ1-2; TCRdb picks TRBD1, but there is no DNA to check that call. The CDR3 has 14 residues. CDR1 and CDR2 (germline): MNHEY, SMNVEV (reference sequence). Here the CDR3 reads CASSFGQGAYGYTF.

CDR3 sequence: CASRTGLWETQYF. J is TRBJ2-5 and V is TRBV12-3 or TRBV12-4; without DNA, the TCRdb call of TRBD1 cannot be checked. The CDR3 is made up of 13 amino acids.

The chain carries TRBV5-6 and TRBJ2-7; TCRdb's D call, TRBD1, is unchecked because there is no DNA. CDR1 and CDR2 from the germline V gene are SGHDT and YYEEEE. The CDR3 has 16 residues. The CDR3 loop is CDSSYSPADEDYEQYF.